This paragraph covers one TCR beta chain sequence. The sample comes from a study of regulatory T cells in long-lasting Graves disease. Time point meaning: newly diagnosed GD, antithyroid drugs for less than 3 months. RNA extracted from PBMCs served as the sequencing template. For TCR beta, libraries came from iRepertoire HTBI primers and Arm-PCR of CDR3 regions. One entry per CDR3 protein results from TCRdb running MiXCR on the multiplex PCR reads. Found here are 400,000 to 500,000 distinct CDR3 sequences, roughly 15% of them singletons; the top ten hold approximately 19%. Trimming shortened V by 2 bases and J by 6 bases, and 20 bases separated the two germline ends. Germline CDR1 is MNHEY and CDR2 is SVGAGI. The CDR3 covers 17 residues. These records were also assigned to another study, of T cells in Graves' hyperthyroidism and ophthalmopathy.

This sequence was found in a woman in her forties or fifties with Graves disease. The material sequenced was peripheral blood mononuclear cells (PBMCs), taken at new diagnosis, from a patient treated with antithyroid drugs. This chain joins TRBV6-5 and TRBJ2-1; perhaps TRBD1 as D (6 bases). CDR3 nucleotide sequence: TGTGCCAGCAGTTACAGGTTGCGGGCGAGGGGGATCAATGAGCAGTTCTTC. Translated, it gives CASSYRLRARGINEQFF.